This T cell receptor beta chain was found in a study of CD8 T cells in ankylosing spondylitis. Study-wide findings and caveats: Previous work reported some of these motif variants in the synovial fluid and blood of reactive arthritis. A TCR beta motif made of 7 to 9 highly homologous variants seemed typical of ankylosing spondylitis blood. According to the report, clones linked to the disease were significantly enriched in matched synovial fluid samples taken from ankylosing spondylitis patients.

This CDR3 region has 14 residues. From germline, CDR1 is DFQATT and CDR2 SNEGSKA (reference sequence). The germline V and J ends were trimmed by 3 bases and 8 bases, with 16 bases remaining between them. There are many counts of this clonotype. Its antigen remains unidentified. It was by quantitative 5'-RACE with molecular barcodes that TCR beta libraries were made. One entry per CDR3 protein results from TCRdb running MiXCR on the 5' RACE reads. The sample has hundreds of thousands of distinct CDR3 sequences, approximately 9% seen once. This sequence was found in a male donor with ankylosing spondylitis or in good health (not recorded which). V and J are TRBV20-1 and TRBJ1-4; D may be TRBD1 (5 bases). Sequenced material: blood, either unsorted or a sorted T cell fraction (not recorded which). The CDR3 nucleotides read TGCAGTGCTAGGAGACACCTCGAGGGGGAAAAACTGTTTTTT. It encodes CSARRHLEGEKLFF.